This is a list of T cell receptor beta chains from one sample in a study of blood T cell repertoires in COVID-19. Sequencing used immunoSEQ multiplex PCR; TCRdb keeps in-frame clones, though not all of them. This sample has under 20,000 clones, with more than 75% found just once. The material sequenced was peripheral blood. The receptors come from a human donor in a cohort sampled during active COVID-19. Each CDR3 is given with its conserved first and last residue. Each record gives: D gene, J gene, V gene, clone size, CDR3 DNA, CDR3 protein. The D gene is left open where the match is weak. Clone size, where shown, is once, few, many, or a class for clones that have expanded.

D: TRBD1; J: TRBJ1-1; V: TRBV5-6; size: NA; DNA: TGTGCCAGCAGCCTGGGACAGAAGAACACTGAAGCTTTCTTT; CDR3: CASSLGQKNTEAFF
D: TRBD1; J: TRBJ2-1; V: TRBV5-1; size: NA; DNA: TGCGCCAGCAGCCGTGGGGACAGTACCTACAATGAGCAGTTCTTC; CDR3: CASSRGDSTYNEQFF
D: TRBD2; J: TRBJ2-1; V: TRBV6-4; size: NA; DNA: TGTGCCAGCAGTGTACTAGCGGGAGAATTCAATGAGCAGTTCTTC; CDR3: CASSVLAGEFNEQFF
D: NA; J: TRBJ2-2; V: TRBV6-5; size: once; DNA: TGTGCCAGCAGTTGGAGCGGCGGCCCCGGGGAGCTGTTTTTT; CDR3: CASSWSGGPGELFF
D: NA; J: TRBJ2-6; V: TRBV7-6; size: NA; DNA: TGTGCCAGCAGCGCCAATCGGGGCTCTGGGGCCAACGTCCTGACTTTC; CDR3: CASSANRGSGANVLTF
D: NA; J: TRBJ1-1; V: TRBV6-5; size: NA; DNA: TGTGCCAGCAGCCCGACAGTGAACACTGAAGCTTTCTTT; CDR3: CASSPTVNTEAFF
D: NA; J: TRBJ2-7; V: TRBV4-1; size: NA; DNA: TGCGCCAGCAGCCAAGGGGGCCTGTTAGGGGGTGAGCAGTACTTC; CDR3: CASSQGGLLGGEQYF
D: NA; J: TRBJ2-5; V: TRBV24-1; size: NA; DNA: TGTGCCACCAGTGACGGGGGGCGTAGAGGAGAGACCCAGTACTTC; CDR3: CATSDGGRRGETQYF
D: NA; J: TRBJ1-2; V: TRBV9; size: NA; DNA: TGTGCCAGCAGCGGAGGGGGAGGGGCTAACTATGGCTACACCTTC; CDR3: CASSGGGGANYGYTF
D: TRBD2; J: TRBJ2-3; V: TRBV15; size: NA; DNA: TGTGCCACCAGCTGGGGGACTCGCGGGGGAGATACGCAGTATTTT; CDR3: CATSWGTRGGDTQYF
D: NA; J: TRBJ1-4; V: TRBV4-1; size: NA; DNA: TGCGCCAGCAGCCAACTACGACAGTGGGAAAAACTGTTTTTT; CDR3: CASSQLRQWEKLFF
D: NA; J: TRBJ2-3; V: TRBV5-4; size: NA; DNA: TGTGCCAGCAGCTTGAGATCAGGTGCCGATACGCAGTATTTT; CDR3: CASSLRSGADTQYF
D: NA; J: TRBJ2-1; V: TRBV12-5; size: NA; DNA: TGTGCTAGTGGCCCTACAGCGGTTCCCCTCGATGAGCAGTTCTTC; CDR3: CASGPTAVPLDEQFF
D: TRBD2; J: TRBJ2-3; V: TRBV5-1; size: once; DNA: TGCGCCAGCAGCCCGTCGTTGGGGGGGTTGTACACAGATACGCAGTATTTT; CDR3: CASSPSLGGLYTDTQYF
D: TRBD1; J: TRBJ1-6; V: TRBV7-2; size: NA; DNA: TGTGCCAGCAGCTTAGCGGGGACAGCTAATTCACCCCTCCACTTT; CDR3: CASSLAGTANSPLHF
D: TRBD2; J: TRBJ2-7; V: TRBV7-8; size: once; DNA: TGTGCCAGCAGCGCCGGACTAGCGAACTACGAGCAGTACTTC; CDR3: CASSAGLANYEQYF
D: NA; J: TRBJ1-3; V: TRBV15; size: NA; DNA: TGTGCCACCAGCAGAGGACAGGTAGCTGGAAACACCATATATTTT; CDR3: CATSRGQVAGNTIYF
D: NA; J: TRBJ2-2; V: TRBV9; size: NA; DNA: TGTGCCAGCAGCGTAGGAGGAGTAGTCTCCGGGGAGCTGTTTTTT; CDR3: CASSVGGVVSGELFF
D: NA; J: TRBJ2-7; V: TRBV15; size: once; DNA: TGTGCCACCAGCATTTGGGGAGATTCCTACGAGCAGTACTTC; CDR3: CATSIWGDSYEQYF
D: NA; J: TRBJ2-5; V: TRBV2; size: once; DNA: TGTGCCAGCAGTGAACGGCTAGCGCGACAAGAGACCCAGTACTTC; CDR3: CASSERLARQETQYF
D: TRBD1; J: TRBJ2-5; V: TRBV12-5; size: NA; DNA: TGTGCTAGTGGTTTGGGCCGAACAGGGGGACAAGAGACCCAGTACTTC; CDR3: CASGLGRTGGQETQYF
D: TRBD1; J: TRBJ1-2; V: TRBV5-3; size: NA; DNA: TGTGCCAGCGAGGGGGCGGGAGGCTACACCTTC; CDR3: CASEGAGGYTF
D: NA; J: TRBJ1-1; V: TRBV12-3/TRBV12-4; size: NA; DNA: TGTGCCAGCCGACCCGGGAGGGCCACTGAAGCTTTCTTT; CDR3: CASRPGRATEAFF
D: NA; J: TRBJ1-5; V: TRBV7-2; size: NA; DNA: TGTGCCAGCAGCCCACACCCAGGTGGCAATCAGCCCCAGCATTTT; CDR3: CASSPHPGGNQPQHF
D: TRBD1; J: TRBJ1-4; V: TRBV14; size: once; DNA: TGTGCCAGCAGCCGTGACAGGGGGAATACTAATGAAAAACTGTTTTTT; CDR3: CASSRDRGNTNEKLFF
D: NA; J: TRBJ1-1; V: TRBV6-1; size: NA; DNA: TGTGCCAGCAGTGAATGGCAGAACACTGAAGCTTTCTTT; CDR3: CASSEWQNTEAFF
D: TRBD2; J: TRBJ2-3; V: TRBV28; size: NA; DNA: TGTGCCAGCAGTCAGACTAGCGGGAGGCGGGATACGCAGTATTTT; CDR3: CASSQTSGRRDTQYF
D: NA; J: TRBJ1-4; V: TRBV28; size: NA; DNA: TGTGCCAGCAGTATACAGCGGTGGACTAATGAAAAACTGTTTTTT; CDR3: CASSIQRWTNEKLFF
D: NA; J: TRBJ1-6; V: TRBV6-5; size: NA; DNA: TGTGCCACCAAATCAACAGGGTTGTATTCACCCCTCCACTTT; CDR3: CATKSTGLYSPLHF
D: NA; J: TRBJ2-2; V: TRBV27; size: NA; DNA: TGTGCCAGCAGAAAAAATGGCGGGATCAACACCGGGGAGCTGTTTTTT; CDR3: CASRKNGGINTGELFF
D: TRBD1; J: TRBJ1-3; V: TRBV7-9; size: NA; DNA: TGTGCCAGCAGCCGCAGACAGGGAGGAAACACCATATATTTT; CDR3: CASSRRQGGNTIYF
D: NA; J: TRBJ2-2; V: TRBV19; size: NA; DNA: TGTGCCAGTAGTATTGATGGGGGGGCACCGAACGCCGGGGAGCTGTTTTTT; CDR3: CASSIDGGAPNAGELFF
D: TRBD2; J: TRBJ2-5; V: TRBV28; size: NA; DNA: TGTGCCAGTTCGACCGGGACTACGCAAGAGACCCAGTACTTC; CDR3: CASSTGTTQETQYF
D: NA; J: TRBJ2-3; V: TRBV27; size: NA; DNA: TGTGCCAGCAAACCCCAGGGTTTATTCGATACGCAGTATTTT; CDR3: CASKPQGLFDTQYF
D: TRBD2; J: TRBJ2-7; V: TRBV5-1; size: NA; DNA: TGCGCCAGCAGCACCTCCCTAGCGGAGGGGCCTGGGGAGCAGTACTTC; CDR3: CASSTSLAEGPGEQYF
D: NA; J: TRBJ2-3; V: TRBV28; size: NA; DNA: TGTGCCAGCAAGGAGGTTACAGATACGCAGTATTTT; CDR3: CASKEVTDTQYF
D: TRBD2; J: TRBJ2-6; V: TRBV13; size: once; DNA: TGTGCCAGCAGCAAGGACGGTCAAGGGCGGGAGGCTGGGGCCAACGTCCTGACTTTC; CDR3: CASSKDGQGREAGANVLTF
D: NA; J: TRBJ1-1; V: TRBV5-1; size: NA; DNA: TGCGCCAGCGACAGTGCCCTTTTCATGAACACTGAAGCTTTCTTT; CDR3: CASDSALFMNTEAFF
D: NA; J: TRBJ1-1; V: TRBV3-1/TRBV3-2; size: NA; DNA: TGTGCCAGCAGCCAAGTCGGAGACACTGAAGCTTTCTTT; CDR3: CASSQVGDTEAFF
D: NA; J: TRBJ2-2; V: TRBV5-5; size: NA; DNA: TGTGCCAGCAGCTTGATCACTACGAACACCGGGGAGCTGTTTTTT; CDR3: CASSLITTNTGELFF
D: TRBD1; J: TRBJ2-2; V: TRBV6-5; size: once; DNA: TGTGCCAGCAGTCGGTTACAGGGGTCCGGGGAGCTGTTTTTT; CDR3: CASSRLQGSGELFF
D: NA; J: TRBJ2-5; V: TRBV5-1; size: once; DNA: TGCGCCAGCAGCTTGGGCCCAGGGGAAGAGACCCAGTACTTC; CDR3: CASSLGPGEETQYF
D: NA; J: TRBJ1-4; V: TRBV18; size: NA; DNA: TGTGCCAGCTCAGCGACGGGGAGTGAAAAACTGTTTTTT; CDR3: CASSATGSEKLFF
D: NA; J: TRBJ2-7; V: TRBV5-5; size: NA; DNA: TGTGCCAGCAGTTCCACCGGGACACCTACCTACGAGCAGTACTTC; CDR3: CASSSTGTPTYEQYF
D: NA; J: TRBJ2-2; V: TRBV29-1; size: NA; DNA: TGCAGCGTTTTCGCTCAGGGCACCGGGGAGCTGTTTTTT; CDR3: CSVFAQGTGELFF
D: NA; J: TRBJ2-7; V: TRBV27; size: NA; DNA: TGTGCCAGCAGAAACGGTCCCCTCGGCGAGCAGTACTTC; CDR3: CASRNGPLGEQYF
D: NA; J: TRBJ1-3; V: TRBV3-1/TRBV3-2; size: NA; DNA: TGTGCCAGCAGCCAAAGTGGCGGCTCTGGAAACACCATATATTTT; CDR3: CASSQSGGSGNTIYF
D: TRBD1; J: TRBJ1-2; V: TRBV7-3; size: few; DNA: TGTGCCAGCAGCTTAACCGACAGGGAAAGGAATGGCTACACCTTC; CDR3: CASSLTDRERNGYTF
D: TRBD1; J: TRBJ1-1; V: TRBV18; size: NA; DNA: TGTGCCAGCTCACTTACAGGGGAGAGGACTGAAGCTTTCTTT; CDR3: CASSLTGERTEAFF
D: TRBD1; J: TRBJ2-7; V: TRBV24-1; size: NA; DNA: TGTGCCACCAGTGCCGGGACAGCCCCCTACGAGCAGTACTTC; CDR3: CATSAGTAPYEQYF